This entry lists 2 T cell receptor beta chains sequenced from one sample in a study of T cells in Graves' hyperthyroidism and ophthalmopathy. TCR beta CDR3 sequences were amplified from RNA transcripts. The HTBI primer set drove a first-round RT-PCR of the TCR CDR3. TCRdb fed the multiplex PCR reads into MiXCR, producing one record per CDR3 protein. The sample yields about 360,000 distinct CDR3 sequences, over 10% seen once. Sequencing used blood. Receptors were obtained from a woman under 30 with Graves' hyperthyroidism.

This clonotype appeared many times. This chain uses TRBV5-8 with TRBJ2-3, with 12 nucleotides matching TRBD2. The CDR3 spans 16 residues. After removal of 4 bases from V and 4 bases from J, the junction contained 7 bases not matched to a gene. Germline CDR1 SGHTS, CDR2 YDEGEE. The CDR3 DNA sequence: TGTGCCAGCAGCGGGCGACTAGCGGGAGTGTCAGATACGCAGTATTTT. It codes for CASSGRLAGVSDTQYF.

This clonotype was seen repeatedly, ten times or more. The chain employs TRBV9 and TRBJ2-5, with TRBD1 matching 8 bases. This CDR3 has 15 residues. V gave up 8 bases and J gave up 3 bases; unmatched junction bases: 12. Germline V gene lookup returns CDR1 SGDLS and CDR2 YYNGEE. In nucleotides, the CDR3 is TGTGCCAGTAAAGTAGGGACAGGCCCGGAAGAGACCCAGTACTTC. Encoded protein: CASKVGTGPEETQYF.